The 12 T cell receptor beta chains in this list originate from one sample, sequenced in a study of shared T cell receptors in the human thymus. TCRdb's table, derived via immunoSEQ multiplex PCR, lists solely in-frame clones and lacks some. The sample gives hundreds of thousands of clones, about 90% of which show up once; just under 0.0095% is in the top ten. These data are also associated with another study on human thymus T cells.

The specimen sequenced was thymocytes. Receptor source: a boy under two years old with a congenital heart defect.

The rearrangement joins TRBV7-9 to TRBJ2-5, with 9 bases matching TRBD2. V shed 4 bases and J 4 bases; nucleotides not matched to a gene: 16. CDR1 is SEHNR, CDR2 FQNEAQ, per germline (reference sequence). This CDR3 region has 18 residues. CDR3 DNA sequence: TGTGCCAGCAGCTCCCAGGAGGGGGCGGGGGGGCCAGGAGAGACCCAGTACTTC. It codes for CASSSQEGAGGPGETQYF.

This clone was seen once. The chain has TRBV28 and TRBJ2-7, with 8 bases identical to TRBD1. Germline V gives CDR1 MDHEN, CDR2 SYDVKM. The trim removed 3 bases at V and 1 base at J, leaving 26 bases unmatched. The CDR3 has 22 amino acids. CDR3 loop: CASSFSFLRRPVPGQDSYEQYF. CDR3 DNA sequence: TGTGCCAGCAGTTTCAGTTTCCTACGACGGCCCGTGCCGGGACAGGATTCCTACGAGCAGTACTTC. Looking up the rest from reference TRBV28 and TRBJ2-7 gives the full variable domain: DVKVTQSSRYLVKRTGEKVFLECVQDMDHENMFWYRQDPGLGLRLIYFSYDVKMKEKGDIPEGYSVSREKKERFSLILESASTNQTSMYLCASSFSFLRRPVPGQDSYEQYFGPGTRLTVT.

V gene TRBV2 combines with J gene TRBJ2-2; 7 bases line up with TRBD1. CDR1 and CDR2 from the germline V gene are SNHLY and FYNNEI. V trimming: 8 bases; J trimming: 2 bases; junction bases outside the gene matches: 5. The CDR3 spans 14 residues. CDR3 residues: CASLRDSNTGELFF. Written as DNA, the CDR3 is TGTGCCAGCCTTCGGGACAGTAACACCGGGGAGCTGTTTTTT.

The chain combines TRBV28 with TRBJ1-1; D is unresolved. Germline V gene data show CDR1 as MDHEN and CDR2 as SYDVKM. V dropped 4 bases and J dropped 0 bases, with 12 bases sitting between them. This CDR3 spans 15 amino acids. Here the CDR3 reads CASSYIRTMNTEAFF. The CDR3 bases are TGTGCCAGCAGTTACATCAGGACTATGAACACTGAAGCTTTCTTT.

The V call is TRBV5-1, the J call TRBJ2-1, with 8 bases identical to TRBD2. CDR1 and CDR2 (germline): SGHRS, YFSETQ. The J segment lost 7 bases and the V segment lost 1 base, leaving 4 bases of the junction unmatched. The CDR3 spans 14 residues. CDR3 coding DNA: TGCGCCAGCAGCTTGAGCGGGAGCAAGAATGAGCAGTTCTTC. Translating gives CASSLSGSKNEQFF.

The chain carries TRBV19 and TRBJ1-2; D is uncertain. Germline assignment: CDR1 LNHDA and CDR2 SQIVND (reference sequence). The CDR3 runs to 17 residues. V lost 5 bases to trimming and J lost 0 bases, with 19 bases between them. The CDR3 protein is CASSVGSDMASNYGYTF. CDR3 bases: TGTGCCAGTAGTGTAGGAAGTGACATGGCTTCTAACTATGGCTACACCTTC.

V gene TRBV11-3 combines with J gene TRBJ2-1; 7 nucleotides match TRBD1. Per germline, CDR1 SGHNT and CDR2 YENEEA. The CDR3 has 17 amino acids. The J segment lost 0 bases and the V segment lost 6 bases, leaving 11 bases of the junction unmatched. The CDR3 reads CASSRDREGSSYNEQFF. The CDR3 nucleotides read TGTGCCAGCAGTCGAGACAGGGAAGGTAGCTCCTACAATGAGCAGTTCTTC.

This chain uses TRBV7-2 with TRBJ2-7, with 10 bases aligning to TRBD2. CDR1 and CDR2 from the germline V gene are SGHTA and FQGNSA. The V and J ends lost 1 base and 12 bases, in that order; junction bases with no gene match: 6. The CDR3 contains 13 residues. The DNA for the CDR3 is TGTGCCAGCAGCTTAGTAGCGGGGGGAGTCGGGTACTTC. It codes for CASSLVAGGVGYF.

The chain joins TRBV19 to TRBJ2-7; D not resolved. Germline V gives CDR1 LNHDA, CDR2 SQIVND (reference sequence). CDR3 length: 17 residues. Trimming cost V 3 bases and J 1 base, with 19 bases left between them. The CDR3 sequence is CASSIPNTFSESYEQYF. In nucleotides, the CDR3 is TGTGCCAGTAGTATTCCCAATACCTTCAGCGAATCCTACGAGCAGTACTTC.

This rearrangement joins TRBV28 to TRBJ1-5; 8 nucleotides align to TRBD1. This CDR3 comprises 15 residues. Per germline, CDR1 MDHEN and CDR2 SYDVKM. Trimming removed 3 bases from V and 5 bases from J; junction bases left unmatched: 6. The CDR3 DNA follows: TGTGCCAGCAGTTTCCGGACAGGGACGGATCAGCCCCAGCATTTT. Its translation is CASSFRTGTDQPQHF.

This sequence joins TRBV30 and TRBJ1-2; D is perhaps TRBD1 (6 bases). The CDR3 loop spans 14 amino acids. Germline V gives CDR1 GTSNPN, CDR2 SVGIG (reference sequence). Trimming took 7 bases from V and 6 from J, leaving 21 bases between them. Here the CDR3 DNA reads TGTGCCTATCTTACAGGGCTAGGGGGAAATGGCTACACCTTC. Translating it yields CAYLTGLGGNGYTF.

This clone was observed a single time. The chain couples TRBV14 to TRBJ1-1, with 8 bases aligning to TRBD1. The CDR3 has 17 residues. CDR1 is SGHDN, CDR2 FVKESK, per germline. The V and J ends lost 3 bases and 0 bases, in that order; junction bases with no gene match: 9. The DNA of the CDR3 is TGTGCCAGCAGCCAGGAAAGACAGGGGAGGATGAACACTGAAGCTTTCTTT. This encodes CASSQERQGRMNTEAFF.